This passage covers 22 T cell receptor beta chains from one sample sequenced in a study of control samples from healthy donors and cancer patients. The method was immunoSEQ multiplex PCR; TCRdb's version includes in-frame clones alone and lacks a portion of them. Among about 180,000 clones listed, approximately 90% were seen once. The specimen was blood. The receptors were gathered from a man aged 25-45 years in good health.

The rearrangement links TRBV5-8 to TRBJ1-5; D uncertain. CDR1 SGHTS and CDR2 YDEGEE come from the germline V gene. This CDR3 is built from 11 residues. With 2 bases removed from V and 7 bases from J, the gap between germline ends came to 4 bases. The CDR3 sequence is CASSFRQPQHF. The CDR3 DNA sequence: TGTGCCAGCAGCTTTAGGCAGCCCCAGCATTTT.

The J gene is TRBJ1-2, the V gene TRBV9; 9 nucleotides agree with TRBD1. With 4 bases clipped from V and 8 bases from J, the junction kept 15 bases outside the gene matches. CDR3 size: 16 residues. Germline CDR1 and CDR2: SGDLS and YYNGEE. This chain's CDR3 is CASSPSGDRVIVGYTF. Written as DNA, the CDR3 is TGTGCCAGCAGCCCGAGTGGGGACAGGGTAATTGTCGGCTACACCTTC. The full variable domain, in which reference TRBV9 and TRBJ1-2 provide the parts outside the CDR3, is DSGVTQTPKHLITATGQRVTLRCSPRSGDLSVYWYQQSLDQGLQFLIQYYNGEERAKGNILERFSAQQFPDLHSELNLSSLELGDSALYFCASSPSGDRVIVGYTFGSGTRLTVV.

The chain uses TRBV5-4 and TRBJ1-1, with D perhaps matching TRBD1 (6 bases). The CDR3 length is 15 residues. V was clipped by 5 bases and J by 1 base, with 15 bases between them. Germline CDR1 reads SGHNT; CDR2 reads YYREEE (reference sequence). The CDR3 region has the DNA TGTGCCAGCAGATCCGACACAGGGACGAACACTGAAGCTTTCTTT. Protein: CASRSDTGTNTEAFF.

The V call is TRBV5-1, the J call TRBJ2-4; D is ambiguous. V was pared by 0 bases and J by 1 base, with 14 bases between. Germline CDR1 SGHRS, CDR2 YFSETQ. The CDR3 consists of 17 residues. The CDR3 region is CASSLGLTSRAKNIQYF. CDR3 sequence (DNA): TGCGCCAGCAGCTTGGGATTGACCTCCCGGGCCAAAAACATTCAGTACTTC.

This clone was picked up one time. J is TRBJ2-7 and V is TRBV3-1 (or the pseudogene TRBV3-2); tentative D call: TRBD2 (6 bases). CDR3 size: 14 residues. Germline assignment: CDR1 LGHDT and CDR2 YNNKEL (reference sequence). V was cut by 2 bases and J by 3 bases, with 11 bases left in between. CDR3 loop: CASSQRGGVYEQYF. DNA for the CDR3: TGTGCCAGCAGCCAACGAGGCGGGGTCTACGAGCAGTACTTC.

The chain joins TRBV5-1 to TRBJ2-2; D is ambiguous. The germline V gene has CDR1 SGHRS and CDR2 YFSETQ. V dropped 1 base and J dropped 1 base, with 8 bases sitting between them. The CDR3 contains 15 residues. This chain's CDR3 is CASSLPNKNTGELFF. DNA of the CDR3: TGCGCCAGCAGCTTGCCGAATAAGAACACCGGGGAGCTGTTTTTT.

The chain's CDR3 is CASKPRWTLAKNIQYF. DNA for the CDR3: TGTGCCAGCAAACCACGGTGGACGCTAGCCAAAAACATTCAGTACTTC. V gene TRBV27 combines with J gene TRBJ2-4; D remains ambiguous. With 7 bases removed from V and 0 bases from J, the gap between germline ends came to 16 bases. Germline CDR1 and CDR2: MNHEY and SMNVEV (reference sequence). The length of the CDR3 is 16 residues.

For the CDR3, the DNA is TGCACCAGCAGCCAAACCTGTAATAGCGGTTTCTTC. Translated, it gives CTSSQTCNSGFF. V is TRBV1 and J is TRBJ2-1; the table's TRBD2 call for D was not verified on the DNA. TRBV1 has pseudogene status. This CDR3 has 12 residues.

This sequence joins TRBV19 and TRBJ1-5; 8 bases are shared with TRBD1. J was trimmed by 7 bases and V by 1 base; bases with no gene match: 9. This CDR3 has 16 amino acids. Germline CDR1 is LNHDA and CDR2 is SQIVND (reference sequence). The CDR3 bases are TGTGCCAGTAGTATAGTGGCCCAGGGGGCACTACAGCCCCAGCATTTT. Protein: CASSIVAQGALQPQHF.

The chain employs TRBV5-1 and TRBJ1-5; tentatively, D is TRBD1 (6 bases). This CDR3 comprises 14 residues. The V gene lost 3 bases and the J gene lost 4 bases, with 11 bases spanning the gap. Looked up from germline, CDR1 is SGHRS and CDR2 is YFSETQ. The CDR3 nucleotides are TGCGCCAGCAGCTCCGGACAGCCGAATCAGCCCCAGCATTTT. Amino acids: CASSSGQPNQPQHF.

The chain employs TRBV18 and TRBJ2-6; 7 bases map to TRBD2. Germline loops: CDR1 KGHSH, CDR2 LQKENI. The ends lost 3 bases at V and 0 bases at J; junction bases unmatched: 5. This CDR3 comprises 17 residues. In DNA, the CDR3 is TGTGCCAGCTCACCCACCCCGGGGGGCTCTGGGGCCAACGTCCTGACTTTC. This sequence encodes CASSPTPGGSGANVLTF.

The chain joins TRBV5-4 to TRBJ2-5; TRBD1 matches 11 bases. With V trimmed by 4 bases and J by 4 bases, 6 bases remained unmatched. CDR1 is SGHNT and CDR2 is YYREEE in the germline V gene (reference sequence). The CDR3 sequence is 15 residues long. The CDR3 loop is CASSRRDRGGETQYF. CDR3 nucleotides: TGTGCCAGCAGCCGCCGGGACAGGGGGGGAGAGACCCAGTACTTC.

CDR3 coding DNA: TGCGCCAGCAGCCAAGAATGGGGCGGACACGCGGGCAATCAGCCCCAGCATTTT. This translates into CASSQEWGGHAGNQPQHF. V gene TRBV4-3 combines with J gene TRBJ1-5; possibly TRBD1 for D (5 bases). CDR1 LGHNA and CDR2 YSLEER come from the germline V gene. The length of the CDR3 is 18 residues. V was trimmed by 0 bases and J by 2 bases, leaving 17 bases between them.

The chain joins TRBV4-2 to TRBJ2-7, with D maybe TRBD2 (7 bases). The CDR3 spans 17 residues. Germline CDR1 reads LGHNA; CDR2 reads YNFKEQ. Trimming took off 1 base at V and 0 bases at J, with 16 bases between the two ends. CDR3 DNA sequence: TGTGCCAGCAGCCAAGGTGTGGGGGGGGGCACCTCCTACGAGCAGTACTTC. As protein: CASSQGVGGGTSYEQYF.

The chain has TRBV6-5 and TRBJ2-7; D is possibly TRBD2 (5 bases). CDR3 length equals 13 residues. From germline, CDR1 is MNHEY and CDR2 SVGAGI. V lost 9 bases and J lost 3, with 15 bases in between. In DNA form, the CDR3 reads TGTGCCAGTCTCAGCGCCCGGGGCTACGAGCAGTACTTC. Its protein product is CASLSARGYEQYF.

The chain uses TRBV5-1 and TRBJ1-2; 7 bases line up with TRBD1. The CDR3 covers 14 residues. The J segment lost 2 bases and the V segment lost 0 bases, leaving 1 base of the junction unmatched. Germline V gene data show CDR1 as SGHRS and CDR2 as YFSETQ. CDR3 in amino acids: CASSLGGQNYGYTF. The CDR3 region has the DNA TGCGCCAGCAGCTTGGGGGGACAGAACTATGGCTACACCTTC.

The chain uses TRBV10-1 and TRBJ1-1, with 8 bases that match TRBD1. V trimming: 2 bases; J trimming: 10 bases; junction bases outside the gene matches: 9. The CDR3 loop spans 14 amino acids. The V gene's germline CDR1 is WNHNN and CDR2 SYGVQD (reference sequence). CDR3: CASSEGQGGGRAFF. Written as DNA, the CDR3 is TGCGCCAGCAGTGAGGGACAGGGAGGTGGGCGAGCTTTCTTT.

V gene TRBV19 combines with J gene TRBJ1-5, with D perhaps TRBD1 (6 bases). The CDR3 totals 16 residues. CDR1 is LNHDA and CDR2 is SQIVND in the germline V gene (reference sequence). Trimming removed 5 bases at V and 1 base at J, with 15 bases between. CDR3 DNA sequence: TGTGCCAGTAGTCCGCGACAGGAAATCAGCAATCAGCCCCAGCATTTT. Protein product: CASSPRQEISNQPQHF.

The rearrangement uses TRBV9 and TRBJ1-1, with 8 positions matching TRBD1. Per germline, CDR1 SGDLS and CDR2 YYNGEE. The V and J ends lost 6 bases and 8 bases, in that order; junction bases with no gene match: 9. The CDR3 has 13 residues. The CDR3 region is CASNLGTGQEAFF. As DNA, the CDR3 is TGTGCCAGCAACTTAGGGACAGGTCAAGAAGCTTTCTTT.

CDR3: CASIPRDSQNQPQHF. In DNA, the CDR3 is TGTGCCAGTATCCCTCGGGACAGCCAAAATCAGCCCCAGCATTTT. The chain has TRBV19 and TRBJ1-5; 7 bases are a match to TRBD1. V lost 7 bases and J lost 4; bases outside the gene matches: 10. Germline CDR1 is LNHDA and CDR2 is SQIVND (reference sequence). The CDR3 is 15 amino acids.

This chain uses TRBV2 with TRBJ1-4, with a weak D call TRBD1 (5 bases). This CDR3 comprises 14 residues. Germline CDR1 SNHLY, CDR2 FYNNEI. Trimming pared 2 bases from V and 4 bases from J, leaving 8 bases between. The CDR3 is CASSESGVNEKLFF. CDR3 in DNA: TGTGCCAGCAGTGAATCGGGGGTTAATGAAAAACTGTTTTTT.

This clone has just a few counts. V usage is TRBV5-1 and J usage is TRBJ1-1; 7 bases are a match to TRBD1. CDR3 length: 13 residues. From germline, CDR1 is SGHRS and CDR2 YFSETQ. With V trimmed by 8 bases and J by 1 base, 5 bases remained unmatched. The CDR3 bases are TGCGCCAGTGGTGACAGGGCGAACACTGAAGCTTTCTTT. Residues: CASGDRANTEAFF.